These 2 T cell receptor beta chains were sequenced from one sample in a study of cytomegalovirus exposure and HLA in healthy donors (dated by TCRdb to about 2017). To prepare the library, the immunoSEQ multiplex PCR assay was applied. For the multiplex PCR, a mixture combining 60 forward primers for TCR Vbeta segments and 13 reverse primers for TCR Jbeta segments was used. Sourced from immuneACCESS, this table was stored by TCRdb with only in-frame sequences that have V and J called. A share of the clones is absent; for the studies checked, an unresolved V gene accounts for under half, and the remainder has no known explanation. The sample table lists roughly 100,000 clones, 69% of them with a count of one. The ten largest clones take up 3.2% of the sample. Sample: PBMCs. Receptors were obtained from a man aged 25-45 years in good health and CMV-seronegative.

The CDR3 DNA is TGCGCCAGCAGCCAAGTAACAGCTAGCACAGATACGCAGTATTTT. Protein: CASSQVTASTDTQYF. The chain couples TRBV4-3 to TRBJ2-3; D ambiguous. This CDR3 contains 15 residues. CDR1 and CDR2 (germline): LGHNA, YSLEER. Trimming took off 1 base at V and 0 bases at J, with 8 bases between the two ends.

This rearrangement joins TRBV9 to TRBJ1-1, with 7 bases lining up with TRBD1. J lost 5 bases, V lost 4 bases, and 11 bases had no gene match. There are 15 residues in the CDR3. The germline V gene encodes CDR1 SGDLS and CDR2 YYNGEE. CDR3: CASSPIDRAETEAFF. The CDR3 nucleotides are TGTGCCAGCAGCCCTATAGACAGGGCCGAGACTGAAGCTTTCTTT.